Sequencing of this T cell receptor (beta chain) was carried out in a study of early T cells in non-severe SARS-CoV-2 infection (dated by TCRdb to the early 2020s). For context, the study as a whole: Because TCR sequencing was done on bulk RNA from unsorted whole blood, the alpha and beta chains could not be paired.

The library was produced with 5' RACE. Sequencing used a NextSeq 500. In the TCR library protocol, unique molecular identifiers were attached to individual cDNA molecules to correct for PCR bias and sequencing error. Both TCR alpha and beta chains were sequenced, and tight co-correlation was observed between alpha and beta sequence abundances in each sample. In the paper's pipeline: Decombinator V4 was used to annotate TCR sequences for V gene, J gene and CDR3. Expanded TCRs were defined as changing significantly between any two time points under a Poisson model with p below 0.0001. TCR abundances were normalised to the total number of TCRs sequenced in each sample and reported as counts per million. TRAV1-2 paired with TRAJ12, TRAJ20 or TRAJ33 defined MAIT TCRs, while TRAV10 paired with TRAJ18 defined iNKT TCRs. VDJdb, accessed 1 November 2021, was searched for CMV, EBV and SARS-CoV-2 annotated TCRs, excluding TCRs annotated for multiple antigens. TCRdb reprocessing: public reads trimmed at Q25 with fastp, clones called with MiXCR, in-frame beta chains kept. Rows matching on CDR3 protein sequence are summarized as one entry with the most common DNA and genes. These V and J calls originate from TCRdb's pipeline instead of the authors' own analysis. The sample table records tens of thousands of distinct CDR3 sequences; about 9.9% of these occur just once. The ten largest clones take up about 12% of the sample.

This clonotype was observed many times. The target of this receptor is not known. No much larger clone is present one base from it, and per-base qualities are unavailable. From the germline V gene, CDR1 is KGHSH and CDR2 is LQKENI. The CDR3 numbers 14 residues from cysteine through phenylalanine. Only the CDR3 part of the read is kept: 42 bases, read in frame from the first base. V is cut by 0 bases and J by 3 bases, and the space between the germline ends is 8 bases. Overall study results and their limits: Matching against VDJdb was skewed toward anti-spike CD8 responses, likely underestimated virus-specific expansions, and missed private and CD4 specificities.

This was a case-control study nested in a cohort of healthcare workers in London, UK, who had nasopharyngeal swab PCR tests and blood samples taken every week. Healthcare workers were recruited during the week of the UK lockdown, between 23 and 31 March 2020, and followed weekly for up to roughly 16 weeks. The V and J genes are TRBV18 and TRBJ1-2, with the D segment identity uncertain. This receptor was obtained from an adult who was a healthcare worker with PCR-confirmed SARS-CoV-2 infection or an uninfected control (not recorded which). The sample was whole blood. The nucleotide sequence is TGTGCCAGCTCACCACCGGCTAGTTACTATGGCTACACCTTC. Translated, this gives CASSPPASYYGYTF.